Following are 15 T cell receptor beta chains from one sample sequenced in a study of shared clonotypes between healthy human individuals (dated by TCRdb to about 2020). The receptor library was made with the immunoSEQ multiplex PCR assay. The table comes from immuneACCESS by way of TCRdb, which keeps in-frame sequences with V and J called. Part of the clones is missing from these tables; in studies checked, under half for an unresolved V gene and the rest for unknown reasons. Recorded for this sample are about 2 million clones; around 95% of them occurred a single time. In total, the top ten clones hold approximately 0.13% of the sample. The sequenced sample consisted of naive CD4+ T cells sorted from blood. The intended sense of this specimen's cell subset or site label: CD45RA+ positively selected. These TCRs come from a young man in good health.

The chain joins TRBV19 to TRBJ1-1; a weak D match, TRBD1 (6 bases). V shed 7 bases and J shed 7 bases, with 16 bases lying between them. The CDR3 is 13 amino acids. Germline V gene sequence: CDR1 LNHDA, CDR2 SQIVND (reference sequence). Here the CDR3 reads CASMSGGHNEAFF. CDR3 sequence (DNA): TGTGCCAGTATGAGCGGGGGGCATAATGAAGCTTTCTTT.

This chain uses TRBV5-1 with TRBJ1-2, with a weak D call TRBD1 (5 bases). The germline V gene encodes CDR1 SGHRS and CDR2 YFSETQ. This CDR3 region has 14 residues. Deletions cut 4 bases from V and 6 bases from J, with 16 bases between. In DNA form, the CDR3 reads TGCGCCAGCAGCATAACAGGTAGTGGCAATGGCTACACCTTC. Protein sequence: CASSITGSGNGYTF.

The chain links TRBV6-1 to TRBJ1-1; D unresolved. Germline assignment: CDR1 MNHNS and CDR2 SASEGT. The CDR3 runs to 14 residues. Trimming left V 7 bases short and J 3 bases short, with 15 bases between. In nucleotides, the CDR3 is TGTGCCAGCATTGTGGGTCCCGGAGACACTGAAGCTTTCTTT. Its translation: CASIVGPGDTEAFF.

DNA for the CDR3: TGTGCCAGCAGTGAATACGGTATCGGCGTAGCTTTCTTT. The encoded protein is CASSEYGIGVAFF. The V call is TRBV6-1, the J call TRBJ1-1, with no clear D. The V gene's germline CDR1 is MNHNS and CDR2 SASEGT. This CDR3 comprises 13 residues. Trimming stripped 2 bases from V and 10 bases from J, with 14 bases between.

The chain links TRBV28 to TRBJ1-2; D unresolved. This CDR3 is built from 11 residues. The V end lost 11 bases, the J end lost 3 bases, and 10 bases lay between the germline ends. Germline V gene sequence: CDR1 MDHEN, CDR2 SYDVKM. DNA for the CDR3: TGTGCCGGAGGGCAGGACTATGGCTACACCTTC. Translating it yields CAGGQDYGYTF.

Comments on this clone: The junction departs from germline at one end; a sequencing error may be responsible. The chain combines TRBV7-7 with TRBJ2-5; D uncertain. The CDR3 has 13 amino acids. CDR1 and CDR2 (germline): SSHAT, FNYEAQ (reference sequence). This CDR3 is CASSSGIQETQYF. CDR3 coding DNA: TGTGCTAGCAGCTCTGGGATCCAAGAGACCCAGTACTTC.

The V call is TRBV10-3, the J call TRBJ2-5; D uncertain. The CDR3 runs to 13 residues. The V and J ends lost 6 bases and 5 bases respectively, with 13 bases between them. The germline V gene encodes CDR1 ENHRY and CDR2 SYGVKD. The DNA of the CDR3 is TGTGCCATCAGGGGCGGTGGGGATGAGACCCAGTACTTC. It is translated as CAIRGGGDETQYF.

The chain links TRBV28 to TRBJ2-7, with no clear D. V was clipped by 6 bases and J by 0 bases, with 21 bases between them. The CDR3 extends over 17 amino acids. The V gene's germline CDR1 is MDHEN and CDR2 SYDVKM. The CDR3 spells CASSPAFQTLGSYEQYF. The CDR3 coding sequence is TGTGCCAGCAGCCCCGCCTTCCAAACGCTGGGCTCCTACGAGCAGTACTTC.

In regard to this clone: This sample also contains other DNA sequences that code for the same CDR3. As DNA, the CDR3 is TGCGCCAGCAGCTTCACAGGGGATAATTCACCCCTCCACTTT. This gives the protein CASSFTGDNSPLHF. The V call is TRBV5-1, the J call TRBJ1-6; 7 nucleotides align to TRBD1. CDR3 length: 14 amino acids. Trimming cost V 2 bases and J 5 bases; bases outside gene matches: 1. Germline lookup yields CDR1 SGHRS and CDR2 YFSETQ.

This clone was counted once. The chain recombines TRBV5-1 with TRBJ1-6; 8 nucleotides align to TRBD1. CDR1 and CDR2 from the germline V gene are SGHRS and YFSETQ. This CDR3 is 14 amino acids long. V dropped 4 bases and J dropped 10; count of bases not matched to a gene: 7. CDR3 in amino acids: CASSQDRERSPLHF. The CDR3 nucleotides are TGCGCCAGCAGCCAGGACAGGGAGCGCTCACCCCTCCACTTT.

The J gene is TRBJ1-6, the V gene TRBV7-9; D might be TRBD1 (5 bases). The CDR3 spans 14 residues. The germline V gene has CDR1 SEHNR and CDR2 FQNEAQ (reference sequence). Between the trimmed V and J ends, which lost 6 bases and 7 bases, there was a span of 13 bases. CDR3 protein: CASRRPEGNSPLHF. In DNA form, the CDR3 reads TGTGCCAGCAGACGACCGGAGGGGAATTCACCCCTCCACTTT.

V gene TRBV10-3 combines with J gene TRBJ2-7; 12 positions match TRBD1. The CDR3 contains 16 residues. Germline CDR1 and CDR2: ENHRY and SYGVKD. The V segment lost 0 bases and the J segment 8 bases; nucleotides outside the gene matches: 8. The CDR3 sequence: CAISESGPGQGAQQYF. CDR3 DNA sequence: TGTGCCATCAGTGAGTCGGGCCCGGGACAGGGGGCTCAGCAGTACTTC.

The rearrangement joins TRBV14 to TRBJ2-7; 9 nucleotides align to TRBD2. This CDR3 region has 17 residues. Trimming at V came to 0 bases and at J to 5 bases, leaving 11 bases not matched to a gene. Germline V gene lookup returns CDR1 SGHDN and CDR2 FVKESK. The CDR3 region is CASSQDLRVAGVNEQYF. The CDR3 nucleotides are TGTGCCAGCAGCCAAGATCTTAGAGTAGCGGGAGTCAACGAGCAGTACTTC.

This clone appeared once. The V call is TRBV10-3, the J call TRBJ2-5; D is uncertain. V dropped 3 bases and J dropped 4 bases, with 9 bases sitting between them. The CDR3 has 13 amino acids. Germline CDR1 is ENHRY and CDR2 is SYGVKD. For the CDR3, the DNA is TGTGCCATCAGTGAAATATCGGGAGAGACCCAGTACTTC. This encodes CAISEISGETQYF.

V usage is TRBV21-1 and J usage is TRBJ2-7; the table calls TRBD2, which could not be checked here. TRBV21-1 has pseudogene status. The CDR3 consists of 12 residues. CDR3 sequence reads: CASSNYLDEQYF. For the CDR3, the DNA is TGTGCCAGCAGCAATTACTTGGACGAGCAGTACTTC.